This record covers a single T cell receptor beta chain. The data were obtained in a study of cytomegalovirus exposure and HLA in healthy donors. CDR1 is KGHSH, CDR2 LQKENI, per germline. Trimming pared 3 bases from V and 7 bases from J, leaving 12 bases between. The CDR3 is 13 amino acids. PCR was performed using 60 Vbeta and 13 Jbeta primers. The protocol was immunoSEQ multiplex PCR, while the TCRdb copy is restricted to in-frame clones and leaves out a portion. Of 90,000 to 100,000 clones in the sample, around 77% were seen once. The specimen sequenced was PBMCs. This chain joins TRBV18 and TRBJ1-1, with D maybe TRBD1 (5 bases). This receptor was taken from a female donor in good health and CMV-seronegative. In DNA, the CDR3 is TGTGCCAGCTCACCGACAGAGACCGGTGAAGCTTTCTTT. Encoded protein: CASSPTETGEAFF.